The TCR beta chain described here comes from a study of Graves' ophthalmopathy and Graves' hyperthyroidism. In this cohort's terms, stable hyperthyroidism meant no ophthalmopathy by 18 months of follow-up. From RNA, the CDR3 regions of TCR beta chains were amplified and sequenced. Amplification began with first-round RT-PCR using HTBI primers, then second-round multiplex PCR was performed. TCRdb passed the multiplex PCR reads through MiXCR, listing each CDR3 protein once. Of hundreds of thousands of distinct CDR3 sequences listed, over 20% are singletons. Germline V gene data show CDR1 as MDHEN and CDR2 as SYDVKM. The CDR3 covers 15 residues. The V gene end was trimmed by 5 bases and the J gene end by 3 bases; junction bases not matched to a gene: 7.

Sequencing was carried out using peripheral blood. The V call is TRBV28, the J call TRBJ1-1; TRBD1 agrees at 9 bases. The TCR sequence derives from a woman between 18 and 30 years old with stable Graves' hyperthyroidism. Some clones in this sample may be carry-over from other donors' samples. The CDR3 DNA reads TGTGCCAGCAGTCATCCGGGACAGGGATACACTGAAGCTTTCTTT. Residues: CASSHPGQGYTEAFF.